This entry lists 3 T cell receptor beta chains sequenced from one sample in a study of blood T cell repertoires in COVID-19. Clones were read by immunoSEQ multiplex PCR, and TCRdb kept only the in-frame ones, dropping some. Of 350,000 to 450,000 clones in the sample, about 90% were seen once. The sequenced material came from PBMCs or T cells enriched from blood (not recorded which). The origin of the receptors is a woman between 25 and 40 years old who had recovered from COVID-19.

The gene calls are TRBV5-1 and TRBJ1-1; D remains unclear. The CDR3 extends over 14 amino acids. The ends were cut back, 0 bases at V and 1 base at J, with 7 bases in the middle. CDR1 and CDR2 from the germline V gene are SGHRS and YFSETQ. The CDR3 DNA reads TGCGCCAGCAGCTTGGCCGGAGAGAACACTGAAGCTTTCTTT. Its translation is CASSLAGENTEAFF.

The V and J genes are TRBV25-1 and TRBJ2-3, with no clear D. The V gene lost 2 bases and the J gene lost 0 bases, with 18 bases spanning the gap. Germline V gene lookup returns CDR1 MGHDK and CDR2 SYGVNS. CDR3 length: 18 residues. CDR3 sequence: CASSEPRRQAISTDTQYF. In DNA form, the CDR3 reads TGTGCCAGCAGTGAACCTCGCAGGCAGGCTATCAGCACAGATACGCAGTATTTT.

The chain uses TRBV7-8 and TRBJ1-5, with 8 bases identical to TRBD1. The CDR3 has 16 amino acids. The V gene end was trimmed by 4 bases and the J gene end by 1 base; junction bases not matched to a gene: 6. The germline CDR1 and CDR2 sequences are SGHVS and FQNEAQ. The CDR3 loop is CASSSKRQGSNQPQHF. The CDR3 coding sequence is TGTGCCAGCAGCTCCAAACGACAGGGGAGCAATCAGCCCCAGCATTTT. Full variable domain (remainder filled in from reference TRBV7-8 and TRBJ1-5): GAGVSQSPRYKVAKRGQDVALRCDPISGHVSLFWYQQALGQGPEFLTYFQNEAQLDKSGLPSDRFFAERPEGSVSTLKIQRTQQEDSAVYLCASSSKRQGSNQPQHFGDGTRLSIL.